This TCR beta chain was recovered during a study of T cells in localized non-small cell lung cancer. In germline, CDR1 is SGHAT, CDR2 FQDESV (reference sequence). V was clipped by 5 bases and J by 2 bases; unmatched bases: 9. CDR3 length: 16 residues. Of note for this clone: Its antigen is unidentified.

General study results and limits: Higher blood T cell density went with longer overall survival.

The assay was immunoSEQ multiplex PCR, and TCRdb's table has in-frame clones only and misses some. There are some 1,400 clones in the sample; approximately 33% occur only once, and 11% lies in the top ten. This chain uses TRBV11-1 with TRBJ2-1; 7 bases are shared with TRBD2. The sequence was collected from a man aged 40-75 years with stage I lung adenocarcinoma. The sequenced sample was normal lung tissue next to the tumor, obtained before any cancer treatment. CDR3 nucleotide sequence: TGTGCCAGCAGCCAAACGACTAGCCGTGCCTACAATGAGCAGTTCTTC. Amino acids: CASSQTTSRAYNEQFF. The full variable domain, with the rest looked up from reference TRBV11-1 and TRBJ2-1, is EAEVAQSPRYKITEKSQAVAFWCDPISGHATLYWYRQILGQGPELLVQFQDESVVDDSQLPKDRFSAERLKGVDSTLKIQPAELGDSAMYLCASSQTTSRAYNEQFFGPGTRLTVL.